Below, 5 T cell receptor beta chains from the same sample are listed, as sequenced in a study of T cell responses to AZD1222 COVID-19 vaccine. Here immunoSEQ multiplex PCR was the method, and the copy in TCRdb shows in-frame clones only, minus some. The sample contains about 190,000 clones, about 94% of which appear only once. The material sequenced was peripheral blood, taken on day 0 of AZD1222 vaccination. Receptors originate from an adult in good health.

V and J are TRBV28 and TRBJ2-7; D could derive from TRBD1 or TRBD2 (5 bases each). The germline V and J ends were trimmed by 6 bases and 2 bases, with 17 bases remaining between them. This CDR3 is built from 15 residues. Germline CDR1 reads MDHEN; CDR2 reads SYDVKM. The CDR3 DNA reads as TGTGCCAGCAGGCCGACCGGGACGGTTACCTACGAGCAGTACTTC. Protein sequence: CASRPTGTVTYEQYF.

The V call is TRBV6-1, the J call TRBJ1-1; no clear D. Germline CDR1 and CDR2: MNHNS and SASEGT. Trimming took off 0 bases at V and 1 base at J, with 6 bases between the two ends. The CDR3 is 14 amino acids. This CDR3 is CASSEARANTEAFF. The CDR3, as DNA: TGTGCCAGCAGTGAAGCGAGGGCGAACACTGAAGCTTTCTTT.

This rearrangement joins TRBV2 to TRBJ2-1, with 9 bases lining up with TRBD2. V was clipped by 9 bases and J by 5 bases; unmatched bases: 2. The CDR3 extends over 12 amino acids. Germline CDR1 reads SNHLY; CDR2 reads FYNNEI. CDR3 in DNA: TGTGCCAGGGGGACTAGCAACAATGAGCAGTTCTTC. Amino acids: CARGTSNNEQFF. Complete variable domain (other parts from reference TRBV2 and TRBJ2-1): EPEVTQTPSHQVTQMGQEVILRCVPISNHLYFYWYRQILGQKVEFLVSFYNNEISEKSEIFDDQFSVERPDGSNFTLKIRSTKLEDSAMYFCARGTSNNEQFFGPGTRLTVL.

The genes are TRBV2 and TRBJ1-2; 9 bases map to TRBD1. The CDR3 runs 14 residues. The germline CDR1 and CDR2 sequences are SNHLY and FYNNEI. The trim removed 6 bases at V and 3 bases at J, leaving 5 bases unmatched. The CDR3 is CASSPDRGDYGYTF. As DNA, the CDR3 is TGTGCCAGCAGCCCGGACAGGGGTGACTATGGCTACACCTTC.

This clone was seen a handful of times. V is TRBV5-3 and J is TRBJ1-4, with 9 bases matching TRBD1. TRBV5-3 is placed among ORFs of uncertain function. V lost 5 bases and J lost 7; bases outside the gene matches: 6. CDR3 length equals 14 residues. CDR3 protein: CARSWDRVGEKLFF. The CDR3 nucleotides are TGTGCCAGAAGTTGGGACAGGGTCGGTGAAAAACTGTTTTTT.